This T cell receptor beta chain was captured in a study of blood T cell repertoires in COVID-19. Living in 24 US areas, the participants were between roughly 18 and 95 years of age. Cohort allocation depended upon clinical history that participants reported. The assay was immunoSEQ multiplex PCR, and TCRdb's table has in-frame clones only and misses some. The data show 200,000 or so clones, with roughly 90% seen just once and 3% to 4.5% held by the top ten. Germline-derived CDR1 and CDR2 are LNHDA and SQIVND (reference sequence). Trimming cost V 6 bases and J 4 bases, with 12 bases left between them. CDR3 length equals 14 residues.

V is TRBV19 and J is TRBJ1-4, with a possible D match to TRBD1 (5 bases). The specimen was PBMCs or T cells enriched from blood (not recorded which). The clonotype comes from a woman aged 40 to 50 with acute COVID-19. In DNA, the CDR3 is TGTGCCAGTAGCCCGACAGTTTATAATGAAAAACTGTTTTTT. Translated: CASSPTVYNEKLFF.